The clone carrying this T cell receptor beta chain showed up just once. Its antigen remains unknown. CDR1 is MGHRA, CDR2 YSYEKL, per germline. This CDR3 is 15 amino acids long. The V end lost 4 bases, the J end lost 5 bases, and 15 bases lay between the germline ends. Generated by immunoSEQ multiplex PCR, the TCRdb table keeps only in-frame clones and is missing some. The sample has about 120,000 clones, 95% to 96% seen once. The data were taken from a study of cytomegalovirus exposure and HLA in healthy donors. Study outcomes and limitations: Specific recognition of CMV antigens was confirmed in vitro for a few chains (all CMV-associated). The authors listed approximately 160 TCR beta chains as cytomegalovirus-associated.

The receptor comes from a man aged 18 to 29 in good health and CMV-seronegative. The V and J genes are TRBV4-1 and TRBJ1-5; D unclear. Material: PBMCs. CDR3 region: CASSREAEGYQPQHF. The CDR3 DNA follows: TGCGCCAGCAGCCGCGAAGCCGAGGGCTATCAGCCCCAGCATTTT.